Presented here are 4 T cell receptor beta chains from one specimen sequenced in a study of T cells after yellow fever vaccination. TCRdb used MiXCR to reprocess the 5' RACE reads, holding one entry per CDR3 protein. The sample holds 120,000 to 150,000 distinct CDR3 sequences, approximately 7.7% seen once. Material: CD4+ T cells sorted from PBMCs, obtained 5 days after the yellow fever booster vaccination. The source of these receptors is a man under 40 who received the YFV17D yellow fever vaccine.

In this sample, this clonotype turned up many times. The V call is TRBV10-3, the J call TRBJ2-3, with D tentatively TRBD1 (5 bases). The CDR3 totals 11 residues. CDR1 and CDR2 from the germline V gene are ENHRY and SYGVKD. V lost 8 bases, J lost 14 bases, and 17 bases lay in between. CDR3 coding DNA: TGTGCCATCCAAGACCTTGGGGCGGTGTATTTT. It translates to CAIQDLGAVYF.

This clonotype came up many times. This sequence joins TRBV27 and TRBJ2-7; a weak D match, TRBD1 (6 bases). Trimming took off 7 bases at V and 3 bases at J, with 10 bases between the two ends. The CDR3 extends over 12 amino acids. Germline lookup yields CDR1 MNHEY and CDR2 SMNVEV (reference sequence). The CDR3 DNA reads as TGTGCCAGCAAGAGGGGGATCTACGAGCAGTACTTC. This gives the protein CASKRGIYEQYF.

In this sample, this clonotype turned up many times. The chain combines TRBV27 with TRBJ1-2; the match to TRBD1 covers 11 bases. The CDR3 contains 16 residues. V shed 2 bases, J shed 4 bases, and the junction held 6 bases outside the gene matches. Germline lookup yields CDR1 MNHEY and CDR2 SMNVEV (reference sequence). CDR3 amino acids: CASSLTAGTGGYGYTF. CDR3 sequence (DNA): TGTGCCAGCAGTTTAACTGCCGGGACAGGGGGCTATGGCTACACCTTC.

This clonotype was seen many times. The V call is TRBV7-2, the J call TRBJ2-5; either TRBD1 or TRBD2 may fit D (5 bases each). The CDR3 loop spans 16 amino acids. V shed 5 bases and J shed 4 bases, with 20 bases lying between them. Germline V CDR1 and CDR2: SGHTA, FQGNSA. CDR3 amino acids: CASSVIGTQLRETQYF. Here the CDR3 DNA reads TGTGCCAGCAGCGTAATCGGGACCCAGCTTCGAGAGACCCAGTACTTC.